Given below is one T cell receptor beta chain in context. Its antigen is unidentified. This sample is drawn from a study of tumor-infiltrating lymphocytes in primary liver carcinoma. Across the study: Patients underwent resection of primary liver carcinoma.

With roughly 0.5 ug total RNA as template and a constant-region primer, TCR beta cDNA was made. Libraries for TCR beta were built through three nested multiplex PCR rounds, which together made up a slightly modified ARM-PCR procedure. TCRdb re-called the multiplex PCR reads through MiXCR, storing one row per CDR3 protein. Of fewer than 350,000 distinct CDR3 sequences listed, over 55% are singletons. General study results and limits: The study used bulk unsorted samples and so did not compare CD4+ and CD8+ repertoires. Tumors carried a top-250-clone fraction significantly exceeding that of blood (p = 0.039).

Germline DNA was also extracted, while the blood RNA originated from unsorted whole blood. Before any surgery took place, 4 to 4.5 milliliters of peripheral blood were collected. This receptor was identified in a man aged 35 to 55 with primary liver carcinoma and hepatitis B virus infection. Sample: peripheral blood.

CDR3: CASRAGRGEKLFF. CDR3 bases: TGTGCCAGCAGGGCCGGGAGGGGGGAAAAACTGTTTTTT. The chain recombines TRBV2 with TRBJ1-4; D is perhaps TRBD1 (6 bases). This CDR3 has 13 residues. With 6 bases removed from V and 8 bases from J, the gap between germline ends came to 13 bases. From germline, CDR1 is SNHLY and CDR2 FYNNEI.